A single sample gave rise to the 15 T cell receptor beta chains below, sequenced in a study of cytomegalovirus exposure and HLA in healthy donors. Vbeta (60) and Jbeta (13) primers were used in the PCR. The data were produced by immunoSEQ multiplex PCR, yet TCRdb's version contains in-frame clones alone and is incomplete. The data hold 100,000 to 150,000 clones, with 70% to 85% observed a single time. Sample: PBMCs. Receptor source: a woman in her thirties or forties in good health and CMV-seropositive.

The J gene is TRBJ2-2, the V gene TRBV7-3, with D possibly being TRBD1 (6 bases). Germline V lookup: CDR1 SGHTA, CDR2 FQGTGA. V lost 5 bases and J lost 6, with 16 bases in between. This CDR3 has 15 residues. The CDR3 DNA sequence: TGTGCCAGCAGCCTACACTCCGGGACACCCGGGGAGCTGTTTTTT. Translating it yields CASSLHSGTPGELFF.

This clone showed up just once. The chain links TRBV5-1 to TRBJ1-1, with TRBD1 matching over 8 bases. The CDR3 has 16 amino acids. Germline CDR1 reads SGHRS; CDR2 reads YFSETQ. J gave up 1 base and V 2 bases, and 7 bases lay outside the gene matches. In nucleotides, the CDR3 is TGCGCCAGCAGCTTTGGACAGGGATTTGCGAACACTGAAGCTTTCTTT. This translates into CASSFGQGFANTEAFF. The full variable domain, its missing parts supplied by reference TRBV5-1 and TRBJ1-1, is KAGVTQTPRYLIKTRGQQVTLSCSPISGHRSVSWYQQTPGQGLQFLFEYFSETQRNKGNFPGRFSGRQFSNSRSEMNVSTLELGDSALYLCASSFGQGFANTEAFFGQGTRLTVV.

CDR3 sequence: CASSELSRQDLGNQPQHF. CDR3 nucleotides: TGTGCCAGCAGTGAATTGAGCCGACAGGATCTAGGCAATCAGCCCCAGCATTTT. The V and J genes are TRBV6-1 and TRBJ1-5, with D perhaps TRBD1 (6 bases). The V gene lost 2 bases and the J gene lost 2 bases, with 19 bases spanning the gap. In germline, CDR1 is MNHNS, CDR2 SASEGT. The CDR3 extends over 18 amino acids.

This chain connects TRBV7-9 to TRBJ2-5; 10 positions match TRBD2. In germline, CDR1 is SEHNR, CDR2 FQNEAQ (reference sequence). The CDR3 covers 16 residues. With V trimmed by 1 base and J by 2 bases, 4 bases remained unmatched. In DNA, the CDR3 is TGTGCCAGCAGCTTAGGCCCTAGCGGGAGACAAGAGACCCAGTACTTC. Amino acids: CASSLGPSGRQETQYF. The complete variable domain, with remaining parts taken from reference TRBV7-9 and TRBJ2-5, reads DTGVSQNPRHKITKRGQNVTFRCDPISEHNRLYWYRQTLGQGPEFLTYFQNEAQLEKSRLLSDRFSAERPKGSFSTLEIQRTEQGDSAMYLCASSLGPSGRQETQYFGPGTRLLVL.

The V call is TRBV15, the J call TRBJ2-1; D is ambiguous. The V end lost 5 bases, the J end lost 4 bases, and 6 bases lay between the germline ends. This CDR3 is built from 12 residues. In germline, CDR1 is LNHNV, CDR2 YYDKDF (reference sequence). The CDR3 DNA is TGTGCCACCAGCTTTCGTTACAATGAGCAGTTCTTC. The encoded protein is CATSFRYNEQFF.

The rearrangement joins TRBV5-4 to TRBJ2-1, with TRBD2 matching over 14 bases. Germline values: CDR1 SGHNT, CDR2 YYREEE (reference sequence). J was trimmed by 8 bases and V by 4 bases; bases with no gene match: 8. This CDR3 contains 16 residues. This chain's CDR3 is CASSIRLAGGLDEQFF. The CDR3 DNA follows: TGTGCCAGCAGCATCAGACTAGCGGGAGGGCTGGATGAGCAGTTCTTC.

The CDR3 bases are TGCAGCGTTGAATGGGGCAGGGGGCAAACTGAAGCTTTCTTT. Translating gives CSVEWGRGQTEAFF. The chain employs TRBV29-1 and TRBJ1-1; 8 nucleotides align to TRBD1. Germline V gene data show CDR1 as SQVTM and CDR2 as ANQGSEA. The CDR3 has 14 amino acids. V trimming: 2 bases; J trimming: 5 bases; junction bases outside the gene matches: 7. The variable domain in full, completed from reference TRBV29-1 and TRBJ1-1, reads SAVISQKPSRDICQRGTSLTIQCQVDSQVTMMFWYRQQPGQSLTLIATANQGSEATYESGFVIDKFPISRPNLTFSTLTVSNMSPEDSSIYLCSVEWGRGQTEAFFGQGTRLTVV.

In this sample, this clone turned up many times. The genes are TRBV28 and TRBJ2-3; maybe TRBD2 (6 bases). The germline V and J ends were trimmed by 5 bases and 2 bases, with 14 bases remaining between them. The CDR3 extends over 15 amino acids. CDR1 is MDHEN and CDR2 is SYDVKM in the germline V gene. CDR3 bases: TGTGCCAGCAGTATCCGGGACTTAATCACAGATACGCAGTATTTT. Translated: CASSIRDLITDTQYF.

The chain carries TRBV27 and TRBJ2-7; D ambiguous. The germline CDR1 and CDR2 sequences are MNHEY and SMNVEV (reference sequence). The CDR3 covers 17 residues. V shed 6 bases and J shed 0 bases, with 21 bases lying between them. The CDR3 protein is CASSLPPSPTSSYEQYF. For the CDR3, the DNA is TGTGCCAGCAGCCTCCCGCCGAGCCCCACGAGCTCCTACGAGCAGTACTTC.

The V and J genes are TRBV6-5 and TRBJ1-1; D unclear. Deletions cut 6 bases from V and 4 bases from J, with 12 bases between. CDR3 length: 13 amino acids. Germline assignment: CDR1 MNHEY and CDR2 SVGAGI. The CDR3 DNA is TGTGCCAGCAGGTATAAGGGAGGCACTGAAGCTTTCTTT. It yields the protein CASRYKGGTEAFF.

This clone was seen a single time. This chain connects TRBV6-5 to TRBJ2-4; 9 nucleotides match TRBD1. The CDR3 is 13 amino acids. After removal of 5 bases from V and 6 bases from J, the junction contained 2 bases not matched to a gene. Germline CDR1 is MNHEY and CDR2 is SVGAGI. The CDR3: CASSPGQGNIQYF. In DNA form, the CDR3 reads TGTGCCAGCAGTCCGGGACAGGGAAACATTCAGTACTTC.

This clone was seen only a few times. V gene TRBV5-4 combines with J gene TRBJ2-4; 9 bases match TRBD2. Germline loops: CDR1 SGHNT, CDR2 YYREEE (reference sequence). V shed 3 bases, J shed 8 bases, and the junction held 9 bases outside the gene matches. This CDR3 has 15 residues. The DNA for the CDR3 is TGTGCCAGCAGCTCAAAAGCGGGAGGTGGAGACATTCAGTACTTC. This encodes CASSSKAGGGDIQYF.

The CDR3 bases are TGCGCCAGCAGCCAAGAAGGGACTTTCTCCGGGACCGGGGAGCTGTTTTTT. Its protein is CASSQEGTFSGTGELFF. The chain couples TRBV4-1 to TRBJ2-2; TRBD2 might be the D (6 bases). The germline gives CDR1 MGHRA, CDR2 YSYEKL. The CDR3 sequence is 17 residues long. Trimming cost V 0 bases and J 5 bases, with 16 bases left between them.

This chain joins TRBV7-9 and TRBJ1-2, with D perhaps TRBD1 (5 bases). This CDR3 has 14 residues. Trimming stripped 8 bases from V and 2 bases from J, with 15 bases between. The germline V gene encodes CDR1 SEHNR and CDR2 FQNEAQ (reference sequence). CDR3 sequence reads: CASGTGDSNYGYTF. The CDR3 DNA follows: TGTGCCAGCGGAACGGGGGACTCGAACTATGGCTACACCTTC.

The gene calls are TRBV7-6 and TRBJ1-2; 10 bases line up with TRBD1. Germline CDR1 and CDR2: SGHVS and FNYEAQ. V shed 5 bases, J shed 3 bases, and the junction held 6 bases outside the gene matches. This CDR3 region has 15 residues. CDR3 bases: TGTGCCAGCAGCCCCGGGACAGGGGTCGACTATGGCTACACCTTC. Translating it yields CASSPGTGVDYGYTF.